This is a list of T cell receptor beta chains from one sample in a study of OX40 agonist ivuxolimab in advanced cancers. Data came from immunoSEQ multiplex PCR; TCRdb stores just in-frame clones and leaves some out. The sample holds roughly 100,000 clones, 95% to 96% seen once. This specimen was CD4+ or CD8+ T cells sorted from blood, taken in a trial of the OX40 agonist ivuxolimab. Receptors originate from an adult with an advanced solid tumor such as melanoma, head and neck, liver or kidney cancer. Each CDR3 is given with its conserved first and last residue. The D gene is left open where the match is weak. Size values are once, few and many counts, or a class for expanded clones, and some rows have none.

v_call: TRBV19; cdr3_length: 17; j_call: TRBJ1-3; d_call: NA; clone_size: NA; cdr3_aa: CASSIFGTGAPGNTIYF; cdr3_nt: TGTGCCAGTAGTATTTTTGGAACCGGGGCTCCTGGAAACACCATATATTTT
v_call: TRBV7-8; cdr3_length: 14; j_call: TRBJ1-2; d_call: NA; clone_size: NA; cdr3_aa: CASSGNQGTYGYTF; cdr3_nt: TGTGCCAGCAGCGGTAATCAGGGGACATATGGCTACACCTTC
v_call: TRBV5-6; cdr3_length: 14; j_call: TRBJ1-2; d_call: NA; clone_size: NA; cdr3_aa: CASTPGDRLYRYTF; cdr3_nt: TGTGCCAGCACCCCCGGGGACCGCCTTTATCGCTACACCTTC
v_call: TRBV9; cdr3_length: 16; j_call: TRBJ2-3; d_call: TRBD1; clone_size: NA; cdr3_aa: CASSVGDREGTDTQYF; cdr3_nt: TGTGCCAGCAGCGTAGGGGACAGGGAAGGCACAGATACGCAGTATTTT
v_call: TRBV6-6; cdr3_length: 14; j_call: TRBJ2-5; d_call: TRBD1; clone_size: NA; cdr3_aa: CASSLTGGWETQYF; cdr3_nt: TGTGCCAGCAGTCTCACAGGGGGATGGGAGACCCAGTACTTC
v_call: TRBV2; cdr3_length: 15; j_call: TRBJ2-5; d_call: TRBD2; clone_size: NA; cdr3_aa: CASSEQAGGRETQYF; cdr3_nt: TGTGCCAGCAGTGAACAGGCGGGAGGGCGAGAGACCCAGTACTTC
v_call: TRBV27; cdr3_length: 14; j_call: TRBJ2-2; d_call: NA; clone_size: NA; cdr3_aa: CATGGTTNTGELFF; cdr3_nt: TGTGCCACCGGAGGTACGACGAACACCGGGGAGCTGTTTTTT
v_call: TRBV7-9; cdr3_length: 16; j_call: TRBJ2-7; d_call: NA; clone_size: NA; cdr3_aa: CASSTRRGAWTYEQYF; cdr3_nt: TGTGCCAGCAGCACCCGACGGGGGGCTTGGACCTACGAGCAGTACTTC
v_call: TRBV10-3; cdr3_length: 16; j_call: TRBJ2-7; d_call: TRBD2; clone_size: NA; cdr3_aa: CAISEKLAGDLYEQYF; cdr3_nt: TGTGCCATCAGTGAAAAACTAGCGGGGGATCTCTACGAGCAGTACTTC
v_call: TRBV19; cdr3_length: 14; j_call: TRBJ2-3; d_call: NA; clone_size: NA; cdr3_aa: CASSIGGGTDTQYF; cdr3_nt: TGTGCCAGTAGTATAGGGGGGGGCACAGATACGCAGTATTTT
v_call: TRBV5-4; cdr3_length: 14; j_call: TRBJ1-1; d_call: NA; clone_size: NA; cdr3_aa: CASSLEGGRLEAFF; cdr3_nt: TGTGCCAGCAGCTTGGAGGGGGGCAGGCTTGAAGCTTTCTTT
v_call: TRBV5-8; cdr3_length: 14; j_call: TRBJ2-1; d_call: NA; clone_size: once; cdr3_aa: CASSLGGTLDEQFF; cdr3_nt: TGTGCCAGCAGCTTGGGGGGGACCCTAGATGAGCAGTTCTTC
v_call: TRBV5-4; cdr3_length: 14; j_call: TRBJ2-3; d_call: TRBD2; clone_size: NA; cdr3_aa: CGSTFGGGADTQYF; cdr3_nt: TGTGGCTCAACGTTCGGGGGGGGTGCAGATACGCAGTATTTT
v_call: TRBV4-3; cdr3_length: 16; j_call: TRBJ2-6; d_call: NA; clone_size: NA; cdr3_aa: CASSQSAGSGANVLTF; cdr3_nt: TGCGCCAGCAGCCAATCCGCGGGCTCTGGGGCCAACGTCCTGACTTTC
v_call: TRBV5-1; cdr3_length: 12; j_call: TRBJ2-7; d_call: NA; clone_size: once; cdr3_aa: CASSLELDEQYF; cdr3_nt: TGCGCCAGCAGCTTGGAATTGGACGAGCAGTACTTC
v_call: TRBV5-1; cdr3_length: 13; j_call: TRBJ2-2; d_call: NA; clone_size: NA; cdr3_aa: CASESEGGGELFF; cdr3_nt: TGCGCCAGCGAAAGCGAGGGGGGCGGGGAGCTGTTTTTT
v_call: TRBV7-8; cdr3_length: 11; j_call: TRBJ2-5; d_call: NA; clone_size: NA; cdr3_aa: CASSSGPQQYF; cdr3_nt: TGTGCCAGCAGCTCGGGACCGCAGCAGTACTTC
v_call: TRBV2; cdr3_length: 12; j_call: TRBJ2-7; d_call: NA; clone_size: NA; cdr3_aa: CASKTGVSEQYF; cdr3_nt: TGTGCCAGCAAGACCGGGGTTTCCGAGCAGTACTTC
v_call: TRBV4-2; cdr3_length: 14; j_call: TRBJ1-4; d_call: NA; clone_size: NA; cdr3_aa: CASTLEGNEEKLFF; cdr3_nt: TGTGCCAGCACCCTCGAGGGGAACGAAGAAAAACTGTTTTTT
v_call: TRBV27; cdr3_length: 11; j_call: TRBJ2-7; d_call: NA; clone_size: NA; cdr3_aa: CASILSYEQYF; cdr3_nt: TGTGCCAGCATCTTGTCCTACGAGCAGTACTTC
v_call: TRBV6-5; cdr3_length: 13; j_call: TRBJ1-2; d_call: NA; clone_size: few; cdr3_aa: CASSARQVTDYTF; cdr3_nt: TGTGCCAGCAGTGCCAGACAGGTTACGGACTACACCTTC
v_call: TRBV11-3; cdr3_length: 12; j_call: TRBJ2-1; d_call: NA; clone_size: NA; cdr3_aa: CASSSPTGEQFF; cdr3_nt: TGTGCCAGCAGCTCCCCGACGGGTGAGCAGTTCTTC
v_call: TRBV6-6; cdr3_length: 13; j_call: TRBJ1-1; d_call: NA; clone_size: NA; cdr3_aa: CASSLTVNTEAFF; cdr3_nt: TGTGCCAGCAGTTTGACAGTAAACACTGAAGCTTTCTTT
v_call: TRBV9; cdr3_length: 14; j_call: TRBJ2-3; d_call: NA; clone_size: NA; cdr3_aa: CASSEGDPADTQYF; cdr3_nt: TGTGCCAGCAGCGAAGGGGACCCCGCAGATACGCAGTATTTT
v_call: TRBV13; cdr3_length: 14; j_call: TRBJ2-2; d_call: NA; clone_size: NA; cdr3_aa: CASSGDPNTGELFF; cdr3_nt: TGTGCCAGCAGCGGGGACCCAAACACCGGGGAGCTGTTTTTT
v_call: TRBV5-5; cdr3_length: 13; j_call: TRBJ1-1; d_call: NA; clone_size: once; cdr3_aa: CASSSGVNTEAFF; cdr3_nt: TGTGCCAGCAGCTCGGGGGTGAACACTGAAGCTTTCTTT
v_call: TRBV19; cdr3_length: 16; j_call: TRBJ1-2; d_call: NA; clone_size: NA; cdr3_aa: CASTPSSGPLDYGYTF; cdr3_nt: TGTGCCAGTACCCCAAGTTCCGGGCCACTAGACTATGGCTACACCTTC
v_call: TRBV19; cdr3_length: 13; j_call: TRBJ2-1; d_call: NA; clone_size: NA; cdr3_aa: CASTFGGYNEQFF; cdr3_nt: TGTGCCTCTACATTTGGAGGCTACAATGAGCAGTTCTTC
v_call: TRBV20-1; cdr3_length: 10; j_call: TRBJ2-7; d_call: NA; clone_size: NA; cdr3_aa: CSARDIGLHF; cdr3_nt: TGCAGTGCTAGAGATATAGGGTTGCACTTC
v_call: TRBV6-6; cdr3_length: 15; j_call: TRBJ2-1; d_call: NA; clone_size: NA; cdr3_aa: CASSPGGTPSDEQFF; cdr3_nt: TGTGCCAGCAGCCCCGGCGGGACGCCAAGCGATGAGCAGTTCTTC
v_call: TRBV27; cdr3_length: 13; j_call: TRBJ1-2; d_call: NA; clone_size: NA; cdr3_aa: CASSLTPNYGYTF; cdr3_nt: TGTGCCAGCAGTTTAACCCCTAACTATGGCTACACCTTC
v_call: TRBV9; cdr3_length: 16; j_call: TRBJ1-1; d_call: TRBD1; clone_size: once; cdr3_aa: CASSPRDRGGFGEAFF; cdr3_nt: TGTGCCAGCAGCCCGAGGGACAGGGGGGGTTTCGGTGAAGCTTTCTTT
v_call: TRBV28; cdr3_length: 14; j_call: TRBJ2-3; d_call: NA; clone_size: once; cdr3_aa: CASSFTGLADTQYF; cdr3_nt: TGTGCCAGCAGCTTCACAGGGTTGGCAGATACGCAGTATTTT
v_call: TRBV28; cdr3_length: 11; j_call: TRBJ2-7; d_call: NA; clone_size: once; cdr3_aa: CASSSPYEQYF; cdr3_nt: TGTGCCAGCAGTTCTCCCTACGAGCAGTACTTC
v_call: TRBV6-5; cdr3_length: 13; j_call: TRBJ2-7; d_call: NA; clone_size: NA; cdr3_aa: CASSYGMDYEQYF; cdr3_nt: TGTGCCAGCAGTTACGGGATGGACTACGAGCAGTACTTC
v_call: TRBV6-1; cdr3_length: 15; j_call: TRBJ2-7; d_call: NA; clone_size: NA; cdr3_aa: CASSEGMAGVYEQYF; cdr3_nt: TGTGCCAGCAGTGAAGGCATGGCAGGGGTCTACGAGCAGTACTTC
v_call: TRBV27; cdr3_length: 16; j_call: TRBJ2-6; d_call: NA; clone_size: NA; cdr3_aa: CASSPSQIVGANVLTF; cdr3_nt: TGTGCCAGCAGTCCCTCCCAGATAGTTGGGGCCAACGTCCTGACTTTC
v_call: TRBV19; cdr3_length: 18; j_call: TRBJ2-7; d_call: NA; clone_size: NA; cdr3_aa: CASSIGGELNHKRYEQYF; cdr3_nt: TGTGCCAGTAGTATAGGCGGGGAACTAAACCATAAGCGATACGAGCAGTACTTC
v_call: TRBV11-2; cdr3_length: 17; j_call: TRBJ1-1; d_call: NA; clone_size: NA; cdr3_aa: CASSRTIGIGMNTEAFF; cdr3_nt: TGTGCCAGCAGCCGTACGATAGGTATTGGGATGAACACTGAAGCTTTCTTT
v_call: TRBV11-3; cdr3_length: 15; j_call: TRBJ2-7; d_call: NA; clone_size: NA; cdr3_aa: CASNVTRAPCYEQYF; cdr3_nt: TGTGCCAGCAACGTCACCCGTGCGCCCTGCTACGAGCAGTACTTC
v_call: TRBV11-2; cdr3_length: 15; j_call: TRBJ2-7; d_call: NA; clone_size: NA; cdr3_aa: CASSLAPDSHYEQYF; cdr3_nt: TGTGCCAGCAGCTTAGCCCCAGACAGCCACTACGAGCAGTACTTC
v_call: TRBV9; cdr3_length: 16; j_call: TRBJ1-1; d_call: TRBD1; clone_size: once; cdr3_aa: CASSATGGIMNTEAFF; cdr3_nt: TGTGCCAGCAGCGCAACAGGGGGTATCATGAACACTGAAGCTTTCTTT
v_call: TRBV6-5; cdr3_length: 15; j_call: TRBJ1-5; d_call: NA; clone_size: NA; cdr3_aa: CASSYWVIGNQPQHF; cdr3_nt: TGTGCCAGCAGTTACTGGGTGATTGGCAATCAGCCCCAGCATTTT
v_call: TRBV6-6; cdr3_length: 16; j_call: TRBJ1-5; d_call: NA; clone_size: NA; cdr3_aa: CASSYMGPGSNQPQHF; cdr3_nt: TGTGCCAGCAGTTATATGGGACCGGGGAGCAATCAGCCCCAGCATTTT
v_call: TRBV4-1; cdr3_length: 17; j_call: TRBJ2-1; d_call: TRBD2; clone_size: NA; cdr3_aa: CASSPPVTSGGGNEQFF; cdr3_nt: TGCGCCAGCAGCCCGCCGGTGACTAGCGGGGGTGGGAATGAGCAGTTCTTC
v_call: TRBV5-6; cdr3_length: 16; j_call: TRBJ1-1; d_call: TRBD1; clone_size: NA; cdr3_aa: CASSSDGQGAGTEAFF; cdr3_nt: TGTGCCAGCAGCTCTGATGGACAGGGGGCGGGCACTGAAGCTTTCTTT
v_call: TRBV29-1; cdr3_length: 14; j_call: TRBJ2-1; d_call: NA; clone_size: NA; cdr3_aa: CSVELYGRYNEQFF; cdr3_nt: TGCAGCGTTGAGCTCTATGGCAGATACAATGAGCAGTTCTTC
v_call: TRBV19; cdr3_length: 15; j_call: TRBJ2-2; d_call: TRBD1; clone_size: NA; cdr3_aa: CASSGGQPNTGELFF; cdr3_nt: TGTGCCAGTAGTGGGGGACAGCCGAACACCGGGGAGCTGTTTTTT
v_call: TRBV9; cdr3_length: 17; j_call: TRBJ2-1; d_call: TRBD2; clone_size: NA; cdr3_aa: CASSVDGLANSYNEQFF; cdr3_nt: TGTGCCAGCAGCGTAGATGGACTAGCGAACTCCTACAATGAGCAGTTCTTC
v_call: TRBV5-1; cdr3_length: 13; j_call: TRBJ2-7; d_call: NA; clone_size: NA; cdr3_aa: CASSLGGTYEQYF; cdr3_nt: TGCGCCAGCAGCTTGGGGGGAACCTACGAGCAGTACTTC
v_call: TRBV14; cdr3_length: 12; j_call: TRBJ2-1; d_call: NA; clone_size: NA; cdr3_aa: CASSLSRGEQFF; cdr3_nt: TGTGCCAGCAGCCTGTCCCGGGGGGAGCAGTTCTTC
v_call: TRBV9; cdr3_length: 19; j_call: TRBJ2-3; d_call: TRBD1; clone_size: NA; cdr3_aa: CASSPRGGTGYEVSDTQYF; cdr3_nt: TGTGCCAGCAGCCCGCGAGGGGGGACAGGGTATGAAGTTTCAGATACGCAGTATTTT
v_call: TRBV7-6; cdr3_length: 16; j_call: TRBJ2-3; d_call: NA; clone_size: NA; cdr3_aa: CASSLKPAPSTDTQYF; cdr3_nt: TGTGCCAGCAGCTTAAAGCCGGCCCCAAGCACAGATACGCAGTATTTT
v_call: TRBV7-2; cdr3_length: 13; j_call: TRBJ1-2; d_call: TRBD1; clone_size: NA; cdr3_aa: CASSPQGVYGYTF; cdr3_nt: TGTGCCAGCAGCCCCCAGGGGGTGTATGGCTACACCTTC
v_call: TRBV7-9; cdr3_length: 12; j_call: TRBJ1-3; d_call: NA; clone_size: NA; cdr3_aa: CASREFGNTIYF; cdr3_nt: TGTGCCAGCAGGGAATTCGGCAACACCATATATTTT
v_call: TRBV7-8; cdr3_length: 14; j_call: TRBJ2-7; d_call: TRBD2; clone_size: NA; cdr3_aa: CASTFPGLAAEQYF; cdr3_nt: TGTGCCAGCACCTTCCCGGGACTAGCGGCCGAGCAGTACTTC
v_call: TRBV13; cdr3_length: 17; j_call: TRBJ2-1; d_call: NA; clone_size: NA; cdr3_aa: CASSLDPSGVGYNEQFF; cdr3_nt: TGTGCCAGCAGCTTAGACCCCTCGGGGGTGGGGTACAATGAGCAGTTCTTC
v_call: TRBV13; cdr3_length: 13; j_call: TRBJ1-1; d_call: NA; clone_size: once; cdr3_aa: CAGEGGEGRKAFF; cdr3_nt: TGTGCCGGCGAGGGGGGCGAAGGGCGGAAAGCTTTCTTT
v_call: TRBV27; cdr3_length: 13; j_call: TRBJ2-7; d_call: TRBD1; clone_size: once; cdr3_aa: CASSFQGADEQYF; cdr3_nt: TGTGCCAGCAGTTTCCAGGGGGCGGACGAGCAGTACTTC
v_call: TRBV5-6; cdr3_length: 15; j_call: TRBJ1-5; d_call: TRBD1; clone_size: NA; cdr3_aa: CASSLAGGGNQPQHF; cdr3_nt: TGTGCCAGCAGCTTAGCAGGGGGCGGCAATCAGCCCCAGCATTTT